Listed below are T cell receptor beta chains from one sample, sequenced in a study of vaccination and CD4 T cells after COVID-19. These TCRs' antigens remain unknown. MiXCR, run by TCRdb on the PCR reads, gives a single entry per CDR3 protein. This sample has some 9,600 distinct CDR3 sequences, with roughly 23% found just once. The sequencing here drew on CD4+ T cells from blood, cultured in vitro, taken before SARS-CoV-2 vaccination. These TCRs come from a human donor who received a COVID-19 vaccine. Both conserved end residues are part of each CDR3. D genes are given only for firm matches. Clone size appears in some rows only: once, few, many, or a class for an expanded clone.

V,length,size,D,J,CDR3,DNA
TRBV6-1,17,-,TRBD2,TRBJ2-3,CASSEPGLAETTDTQYF,TGTGCCAGCAGTGAGCCGGGACTAGCGGAGACCACAGATACGCAGTATTTT
TRBV4-2,16,-,TRBD2,TRBJ2-1,CASSQRLAGGNNEQFF,TGTGCCAGCAGCCAACGACTAGCGGGGGGCAACAATGAGCAGTTCTTC
TRBV28,12,few,TRBD1,TRBJ1-6,CATQGANSPLHF,TGTGCCACCCAGGGGGCTAATTCACCCCTCCACTTT
TRBV6-1,15,-,-,TRBJ1-1,CASTAPETENTEAFF,TGTGCCAGCACCGCGCCAGAGACAGAAAACACTGAAGCTTTCTTT
TRBV4-2,18,-,-,TRBJ1-1,CASSQDSGTLWGDTEAFF,TGTGCCAGCAGCCAAGACTCTGGTACCCTTTGGGGGGATACTGAAGCTTTCTTT
TRBV6-5,15,-,-,TRBJ1-2,CASSYSGGPGIGYTF,TGTGCCAGCAGTTACTCGGGAGGGCCGGGGATTGGCTACACCTTC
TRBV6-5,14,-,-,TRBJ2-3,CASSYGWGPDTQYF,TGTGCCAGCAGTTACGGCTGGGGCCCAGATACGCAGTATTTT
TRBV12-3/TRBV12-4,13,few,-,TRBJ2-7,CASSLGRSYEQYF,TGTGCCAGCAGTTTAGGCCGCTCCTACGAGCAGTACTTC
TRBV12-3/TRBV12-4,14,few,-,TRBJ1-5,CASRKTYPEEPQHF,TGTGCCAGCAGAAAAACATACCCGGAGGAGCCCCAGCATTTT
TRBV2,14,few,-,TRBJ2-5,CASSETQEGGTQYF,TGTGCCAGCAGTGAGACCCAAGAGGGAGGGACCCAGTACTTC
TRBV2,16,once,-,TRBJ2-4,CASSEGEWGRKNIQYF,TGTGCCAGCAGTGAAGGGGAATGGGGGAGGAAAAACATTCAGTACTTC
TRBV19,15,few,-,TRBJ1-5,CASSIVSAGDQPQHF,TGTGCCAGTAGTATAGTTTCGGCAGGGGATCAGCCCCAGCATTTT
TRBV19,14,-,-,TRBJ2-7,CASSLGLAPGEQYF,TGTGCCAGTAGTTTAGGACTCGCCCCGGGCGAGCAGTACTTC
TRBV19,14,few,-,TRBJ1-2,CASSIVGENYGYTF,TGTGCCAGTAGTATAGTAGGAGAGAACTATGGCTACACCTTC
TRBV19,13,few,-,TRBJ2-3,CATKGGGTDTQYF,TGTGCCACCAAAGGGGGGGGAACAGATACGCAGTATTTT
TRBV5-4,14,-,TRBD2,TRBJ2-5,CASSPGGYQETQYF,TGTGCCAGCAGCCCGGGGGGGTACCAAGAGACCCAGTACTTC
TRBV29-1,12,few,TRBD1,TRBJ1-2,CSAGDRAYGYTF,TGCAGCGCTGGGGACAGGGCGTATGGCTACACCTTC